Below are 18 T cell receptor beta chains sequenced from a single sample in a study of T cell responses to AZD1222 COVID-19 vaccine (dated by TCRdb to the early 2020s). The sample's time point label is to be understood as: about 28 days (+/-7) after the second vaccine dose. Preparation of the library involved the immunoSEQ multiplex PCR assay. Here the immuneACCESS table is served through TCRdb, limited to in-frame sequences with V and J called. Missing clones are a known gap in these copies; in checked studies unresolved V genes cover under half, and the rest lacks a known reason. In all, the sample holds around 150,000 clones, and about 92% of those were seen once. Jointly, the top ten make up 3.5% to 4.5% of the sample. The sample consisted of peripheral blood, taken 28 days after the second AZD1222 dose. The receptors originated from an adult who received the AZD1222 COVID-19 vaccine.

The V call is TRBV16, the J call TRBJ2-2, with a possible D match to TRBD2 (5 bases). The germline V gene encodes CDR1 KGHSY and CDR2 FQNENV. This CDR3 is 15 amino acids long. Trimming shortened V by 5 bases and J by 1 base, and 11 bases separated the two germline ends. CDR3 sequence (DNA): TGTGCCAGCAGCAAACTCGAGGGGAACACCGGGGAGCTGTTTTTT. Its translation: CASSKLEGNTGELFF.

CDR3 residues: CASSYASTPLQPQHF. CDR3 nucleotides: TGTGCCAGCAGTTACGCCTCCACACCACTGCAGCCCCAGCATTTT. The genes are TRBV6-2 or TRBV6-3 and TRBJ1-5; no clear D gene. CDR1 MNHEY and CDR2 SVGEGT come from the germline V gene. V lost 2 bases to trimming and J lost 7 bases, with 15 bases between them. CDR3 size: 15 residues.

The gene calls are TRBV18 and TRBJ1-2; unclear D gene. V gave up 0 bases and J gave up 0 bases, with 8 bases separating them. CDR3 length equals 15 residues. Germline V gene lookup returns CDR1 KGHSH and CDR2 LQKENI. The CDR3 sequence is CASSPPAGTNYGYTF. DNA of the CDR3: TGTGCCAGCTCACCACCGGCAGGAACTAACTATGGCTACACCTTC.

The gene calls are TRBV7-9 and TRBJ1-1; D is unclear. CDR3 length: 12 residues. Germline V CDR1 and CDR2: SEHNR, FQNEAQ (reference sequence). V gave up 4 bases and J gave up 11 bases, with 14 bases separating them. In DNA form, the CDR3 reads TGTGCCAGCAGCTCGAGATGGCTGGAGGCTTTCTTT. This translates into CASSSRWLEAFF.

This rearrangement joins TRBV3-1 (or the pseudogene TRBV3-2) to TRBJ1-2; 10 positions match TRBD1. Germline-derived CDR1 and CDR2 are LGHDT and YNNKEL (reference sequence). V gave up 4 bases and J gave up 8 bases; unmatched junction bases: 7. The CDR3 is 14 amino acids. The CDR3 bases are TGTGCCAGCAGCCCCCAAGGGACAGGGGACGGCTACACCTTC. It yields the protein CASSPQGTGDGYTF.

CDR3 protein: CASSLVSGGPDTQYF. The CDR3 nucleotides are TGTGCCAGCAGCTTAGTTTCGGGGGGCCCAGATACGCAGTATTTT. The chain joins TRBV7-9 to TRBJ2-3, with D perhaps TRBD2 (7 bases). Germline CDR1 reads SEHNR; CDR2 reads FQNEAQ (reference sequence). The CDR3 loop spans 15 amino acids. V was pared by 1 base and J by 4 bases, with 12 bases between.

CDR3 nucleotides: TGTGCCACTGAAACTAGCGGCAGCTCCTACAATGAGCAGTTCTTC. It is translated as CATETSGSSYNEQFF. V and J are TRBV6-6 and TRBJ2-1, with TRBD2 identical over 8 bases. Germline V lookup: CDR1 MNHNY, CDR2 SVGAGI (reference sequence). V shed 10 bases, J shed 0 bases, and the junction held 8 bases outside the gene matches. The CDR3 has 15 amino acids.

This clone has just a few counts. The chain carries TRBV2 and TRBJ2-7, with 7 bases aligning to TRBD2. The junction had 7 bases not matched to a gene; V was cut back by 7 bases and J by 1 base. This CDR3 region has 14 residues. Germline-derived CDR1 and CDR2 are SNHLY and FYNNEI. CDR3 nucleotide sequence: TGTGCCAGCATGGCGGGAGTGGTATCCTACGAGCAGTACTTC. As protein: CASMAGVVSYEQYF.

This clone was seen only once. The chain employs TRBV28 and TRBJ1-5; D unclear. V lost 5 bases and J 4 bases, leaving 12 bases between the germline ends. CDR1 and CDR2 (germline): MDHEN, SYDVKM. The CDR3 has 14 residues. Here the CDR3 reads CASSGTQVNQPQHF. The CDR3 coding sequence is TGTGCCAGCAGTGGAACGCAGGTTAATCAGCCCCAGCATTTT.

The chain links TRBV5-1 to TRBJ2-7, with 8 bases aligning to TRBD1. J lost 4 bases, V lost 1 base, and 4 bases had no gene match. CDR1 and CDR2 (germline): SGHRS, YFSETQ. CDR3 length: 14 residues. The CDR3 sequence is CASSLMGQVYEQYF. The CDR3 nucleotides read TGCGCCAGCAGCTTGATGGGACAGGTATACGAGCAGTACTTC.

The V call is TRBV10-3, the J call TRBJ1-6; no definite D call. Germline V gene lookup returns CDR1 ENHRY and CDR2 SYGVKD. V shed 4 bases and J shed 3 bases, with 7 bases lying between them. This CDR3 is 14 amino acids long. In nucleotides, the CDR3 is TGTGCCATCAGTGTTAAGAACTATAATTCACCCCTCCACTTT. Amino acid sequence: CAISVKNYNSPLHF.

CDR3 DNA: TGTGCCAGCAGTTACTCGAGGACAGCATACAATGAGCAGTTCTTC. Translated, it gives CASSYSRTAYNEQFF. The chain employs TRBV6-5 and TRBJ2-1; tentatively, D is TRBD1 (6 bases). The germline V gene encodes CDR1 MNHEY and CDR2 SVGAGI. V lost 0 bases and J 4 bases, leaving 10 bases between the germline ends. CDR3 length: 15 amino acids.

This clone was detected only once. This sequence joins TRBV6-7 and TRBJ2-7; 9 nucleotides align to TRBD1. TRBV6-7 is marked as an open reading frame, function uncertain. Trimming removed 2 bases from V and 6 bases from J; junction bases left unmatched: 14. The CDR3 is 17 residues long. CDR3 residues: CASSYRRYLDRGVEQYF. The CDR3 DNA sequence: TGTGCCAGCAGTTACAGGCGGTATTTAGACAGGGGGGTCGAGCAGTACTTC.

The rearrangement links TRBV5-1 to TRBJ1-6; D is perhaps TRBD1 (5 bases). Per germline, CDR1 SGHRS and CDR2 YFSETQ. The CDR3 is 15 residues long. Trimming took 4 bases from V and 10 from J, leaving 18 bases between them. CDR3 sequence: CASSISGGSESPLHF. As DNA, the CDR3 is TGCGCCAGCAGCATCAGCGGGGGGTCAGAGTCACCCCTCCACTTT.

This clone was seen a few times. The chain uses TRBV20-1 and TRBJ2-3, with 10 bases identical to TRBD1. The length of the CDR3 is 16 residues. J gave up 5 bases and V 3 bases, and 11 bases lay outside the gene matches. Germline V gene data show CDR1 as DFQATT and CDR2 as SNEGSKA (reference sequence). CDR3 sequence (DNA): TGCAGTGCTAGTTATATGGGGGACAGGGGAGGAGATACGCAGTATTTT. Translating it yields CSASYMGDRGGDTQYF.

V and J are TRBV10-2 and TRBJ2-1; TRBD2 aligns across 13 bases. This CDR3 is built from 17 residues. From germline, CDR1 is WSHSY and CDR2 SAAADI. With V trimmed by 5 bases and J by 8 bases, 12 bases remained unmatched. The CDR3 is CASSFFGLAGVSDEQFF. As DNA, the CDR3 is TGCGCCAGCAGTTTTTTCGGACTAGCGGGAGTTTCCGATGAGCAGTTCTTC.

The CDR3 protein is CASSLYSGTGVNGGQYF. The CDR3 region has the DNA TGTGCCAGCAGCTTATATTCGGGGACAGGGGTTAATGGGGGGCAGTACTTC. The V and J genes are TRBV7-8 and TRBJ2-7, with 10 positions matching TRBD1. The CDR3 runs to 17 residues. V lost 2 bases, J lost 9 bases, and 16 bases stayed unmatched. Germline CDR1 and CDR2: SGHVS and FQNEAQ.

The CDR3 nucleotides read TGTGCCGGTACATCGTTAGGTTCGGGGACCTCTGGGGCCAACGTCCTGACTTTC. This translates into CAGTSLGSGTSGANVLTF. V usage is TRBV19 and J usage is TRBJ2-6, with D possibly called TRBD1 or TRBD2 (5 bases each). V was clipped by 11 bases and J by 0 bases, with 23 bases between them. Germline V lookup: CDR1 LNHDA, CDR2 SQIVND (reference sequence). This CDR3 has 18 residues.